This TCR beta chain was documented in a study of cytotoxic CD8 clonotypes in ibrutinib-treated CLL. Overall study context: Investigators reported 25 or so partial and 2 complete responses; after median around 63 months, about 15 patients remained remitted and approximately twelve progressed. General study results and limits: Baseline values of clonality outstripped age-matched healthy donors and followed circulating CD8+ T-cell counts. Sampling of sustained-remission and progressing patients occurred at differing times.

Sequencing used immunoSEQ multiplex PCR; TCRdb keeps in-frame clones, though not all of them. The table has approximately 80,000 clones, around 84% seen once. Of note for this clone: What it binds is not known.

This CDR3 region has 15 residues. The ends were cut back, 5 bases at V and 2 bases at J, with 15 bases in the middle. Germline V CDR1 and CDR2: SGHTA, FQGNSA. The sequencing here drew on PBMCs, taken before ibrutinib treatment. The chain has TRBV7-2 and TRBJ2-5; a possible D gene is TRBD2 (7 bases). This receptor was identified in a human donor with chronic lymphocytic leukemia. The CDR3 coding sequence is TGTGCCAGCAGCCTTGGGGGGGCGGGACAAGAGACCCAGTACTTC. It yields the protein CASSLGGAGQETQYF. Variable domain in full (rest from reference TRBV7-2 and TRBJ2-5): GAGVSQSPSNKVTEKGKDVELRCDPISGHTALYWYRQSLGQGLEFLIYFQGNSAPDKSGLPSDRFSAERTGGSVSTLTIQRTQQEDSAVYLCASSLGGAGQETQYFGPGTRLLVL.